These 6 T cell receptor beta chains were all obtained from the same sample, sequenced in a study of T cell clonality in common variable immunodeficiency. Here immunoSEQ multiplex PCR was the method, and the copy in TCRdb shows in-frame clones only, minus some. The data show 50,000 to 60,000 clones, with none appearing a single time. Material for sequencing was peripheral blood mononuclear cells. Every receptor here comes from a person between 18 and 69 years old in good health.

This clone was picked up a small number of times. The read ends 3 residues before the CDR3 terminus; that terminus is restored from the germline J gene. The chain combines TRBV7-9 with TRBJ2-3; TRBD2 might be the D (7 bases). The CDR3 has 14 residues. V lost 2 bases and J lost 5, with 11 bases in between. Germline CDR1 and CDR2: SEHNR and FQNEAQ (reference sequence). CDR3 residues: CASSLRGAGDTQYF. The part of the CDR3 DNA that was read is TGTGCCAGCAGCTTACGGGGGGCTGGAGATACG.

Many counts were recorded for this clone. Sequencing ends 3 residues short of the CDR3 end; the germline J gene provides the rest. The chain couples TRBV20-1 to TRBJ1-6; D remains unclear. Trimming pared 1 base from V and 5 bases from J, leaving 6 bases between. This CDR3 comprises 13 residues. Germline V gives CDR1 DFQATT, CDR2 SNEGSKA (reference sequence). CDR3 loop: CSARGPDNSPLHF. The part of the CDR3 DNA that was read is TGCAGTGCTAGAGGGCCAGATAATTCACCC.

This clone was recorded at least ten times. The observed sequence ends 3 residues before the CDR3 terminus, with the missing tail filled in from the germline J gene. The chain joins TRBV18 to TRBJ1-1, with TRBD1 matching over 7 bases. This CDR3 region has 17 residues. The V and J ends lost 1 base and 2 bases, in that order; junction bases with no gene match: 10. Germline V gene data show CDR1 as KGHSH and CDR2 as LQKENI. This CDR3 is CASSPLGGQLGNTEAFF. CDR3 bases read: TGTGCCAGCTCACCACTAGGGGGACAGTTGGGTAACACTGAA.

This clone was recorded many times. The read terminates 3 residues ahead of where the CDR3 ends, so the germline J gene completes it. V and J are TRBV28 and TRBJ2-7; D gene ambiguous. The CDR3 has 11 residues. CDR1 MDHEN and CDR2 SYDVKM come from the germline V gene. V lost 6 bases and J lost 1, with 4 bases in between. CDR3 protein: CASSRSYEQYF. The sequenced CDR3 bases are TGTGCCAGCAGCCGTTCCTACGAG.

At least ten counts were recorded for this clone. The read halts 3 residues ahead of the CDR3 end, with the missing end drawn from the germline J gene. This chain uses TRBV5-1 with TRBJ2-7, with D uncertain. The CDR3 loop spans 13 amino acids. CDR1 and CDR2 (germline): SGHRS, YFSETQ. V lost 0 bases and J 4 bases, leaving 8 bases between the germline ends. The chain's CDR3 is CASSLEQQYEQYF. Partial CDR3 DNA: TGCGCCAGCAGCTTGGAACAGCAATACGAG.

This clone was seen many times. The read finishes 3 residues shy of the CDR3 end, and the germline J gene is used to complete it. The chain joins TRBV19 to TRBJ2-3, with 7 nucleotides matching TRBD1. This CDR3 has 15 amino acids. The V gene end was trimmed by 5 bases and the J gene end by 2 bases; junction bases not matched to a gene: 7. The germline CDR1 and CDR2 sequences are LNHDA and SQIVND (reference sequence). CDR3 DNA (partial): TGTGCCAGTAGTGCCCGACAGGGCCCCACAGATACG. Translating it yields CASSARQGPTDT. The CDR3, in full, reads CASSARQGPTDTQYF.